The 15 T cell receptor beta chains in this list originate from one sample, sequenced in a study of vaccination and CD4 T cells after COVID-19. These TCRs are of unknown antigen specificity. Oncomine TCR Beta short-read sequencing was applied to DNA from cultured CD4+ T cells. TCRdb used MiXCR to reprocess the PCR reads, holding one entry per CDR3 protein. The sample holds fewer than 4,500 distinct CDR3 sequences, about 25% seen once. The treatment here: roughly 10-day PBMC culture with coronavirus spike peptide pools or control peptides (ViraFEST assay). Unexposed donor CD4+ T cells predated the COVID-19 pandemic, collected 2011-2018. The sequenced sample consisted of CD4+ T cells from blood, cultured in vitro. These receptor sequences come from a human donor in good health.

This chain joins TRBV7-9 and TRBJ2-2; 8 bases are a match to TRBD1. The CDR3 length is 16 residues. The trim removed 7 bases at V and 3 bases at J, leaving 10 bases unmatched. Germline V CDR1 and CDR2: SEHNR, FQNEAQ (reference sequence). The CDR3, as DNA: TGTGCCAGCACAAAGGTGGGGACAGGTCACACCGGGGAGCTGTTTTTT. This encodes CASTKVGTGHTGELFF.

The DNA of the CDR3 is TGTGCCAGCAGTACCCGACGGCCGGGGACAGATACGCAGTATTTT. Its translation is CASSTRRPGTDTQYF. V is TRBV2 and J is TRBJ2-3; a possible D gene is TRBD2 (5 bases). Between the trimmed V and J ends, which lost 5 bases and 3 bases, there was a span of 15 bases. The germline V gene encodes CDR1 SNHLY and CDR2 FYNNEI. CDR3 length equals 15 residues.

The chain employs TRBV24-1 and TRBJ2-7; 7 bases match TRBD1. The trim removed 5 bases at V and 3 bases at J, leaving 12 bases unmatched. CDR1 KGHDR and CDR2 SFDVKD come from the germline V gene. This CDR3 region has 16 residues. The CDR3 reads CATSGRTGEGFYEQYF. CDR3 in DNA: TGTGCCACCAGTGGTCGAACAGGGGAAGGGTTCTACGAGCAGTACTTC.

The gene calls are TRBV19 and TRBJ2-5, with a weak D call TRBD2 (5 bases). The CDR3 has 14 residues. Germline assignment: CDR1 LNHDA and CDR2 SQIVND (reference sequence). Trimming pared 4 bases from V and 7 bases from J, leaving 16 bases between. The CDR3 DNA is TGTGCCAGTAGTAGGACTGGGCACCCTCGGACCCAGTACTTC. Translated: CASSRTGHPRTQYF.

In its sample, this clonotype ranks as medium-sized. The V gene is TRBV6-1, the J gene TRBJ1-5; D not certain. The V gene's germline CDR1 is MNHNS and CDR2 SASEGT. V was trimmed by 4 bases and J by 10 bases, leaving 11 bases between them. This CDR3 contains 12 residues. This CDR3 is CASSGVRAPQHF. The CDR3 DNA follows: TGTGCCAGCAGTGGAGTTAGGGCACCCCAGCATTTT.

The table lists this clonotype with a few counts. The chain has TRBV16 and TRBJ2-6; maybe TRBD2 (6 bases). CDR1 is KGHSY, CDR2 FQNENV, per germline. This CDR3 region has 17 residues. Between the trimmed V and J ends, which lost 7 bases and 0 bases, there was a span of 16 bases. DNA of the CDR3: TGTGCCAGCACCCCGGGACTCTTCAGCTCTGGGGCCAACGTCCTGACTTTC. Translated, it gives CASTPGLFSSGANVLTF. Combining the CDR3 with reference TRBV16 and TRBJ2-6 gives the whole variable domain GEEVAQTPKHLVRGEGQKAKLYCAPIKGHSYVFWYQQVLKNEFKFLISFQNENVFDETGMPKERFSAKCLPNSPCSLEIQATKLEDSAVYFCASTPGLFSSGANVLTFGAGSRLTVL.

This clonotype has just a few counts. V and J are TRBV11-2 and TRBJ2-2; 7 nucleotides match TRBD1. CDR3 length: 16 amino acids. CDR1 is SGHAT, CDR2 FQNNGV, per germline. Trimming removed 5 bases from V and 4 bases from J; junction bases left unmatched: 10. As DNA, the CDR3 is TGTGCCAGCAGCCCAAGGACAGGTCGAGGCACCGGGGAGCTGTTTTTT. It translates to CASSPRTGRGTGELFF.

The V gene is TRBV25-1, the J gene TRBJ2-5, with a tentative D call TRBD1 (5 bases). Per germline, CDR1 MGHDK and CDR2 SYGVNS. The ends were cut back, 3 bases at V and 4 bases at J, with 15 bases in the middle. CDR3 length: 15 amino acids. The CDR3 nucleotides read TGTGCCAGCAGTGATGTGGCAGGGCGCGGAGAGACCCAGTACTTC. This gives the protein CASSDVAGRGETQYF.

This chain connects TRBV19 to TRBJ1-5; D is uncertain. The CDR3 totals 14 residues. The germline V gene encodes CDR1 LNHDA and CDR2 SQIVND (reference sequence). V was clipped by 5 bases and J by 0 bases, with 8 bases between them. CDR3 sequence (DNA): TGTGCCAGTAGTGAGCCTGTTAGCAATCAGCCCCAGCATTTT. This gives the protein CASSEPVSNQPQHF.

In its sample, this clonotype was seen a few times. The chain couples TRBV2 to TRBJ2-7; 10 bases agree with TRBD1. This CDR3 comprises 14 residues. The germline gives CDR1 SNHLY, CDR2 FYNNEI. J lost 3 bases, V lost 7 bases, and 6 bases had no gene match. CDR3 protein: CASTYGTGDYEQYF. In DNA form, the CDR3 reads TGTGCCAGCACCTACGGGACAGGGGACTACGAGCAGTACTTC.

CDR3 bases: TGCAGTGCTAGTGACCGTCCGGGCCCAGATACGCAGTATTTT. Protein product: CSASDRPGPDTQYF. The gene calls are TRBV20-1 and TRBJ2-3, with D hard to call. The germline V gene encodes CDR1 DFQATT and CDR2 SNEGSKA (reference sequence). This CDR3 region has 14 residues. V lost 3 bases, J lost 4 bases, and 14 bases lay in between.

V usage is TRBV4-3 and J usage is TRBJ2-4, with D perhaps being TRBD1 or TRBD2 (5 bases each). CDR3 length: 16 residues. V lost 4 bases, J lost 6 bases, and 19 bases lay in between. Germline CDR1 is LGHNA and CDR2 is YSLEER. Here the CDR3 DNA reads TGCGCCAGCAGCCCTAGTCCCACAGGTGGAGGAAACATTCAGTACTTC. This sequence encodes CASSPSPTGGGNIQYF.

The chain combines TRBV11-3 with TRBJ1-4; D gene ambiguous. CDR1 and CDR2 (germline): SGHNT, YENEEA. Trimming left V 2 bases short and J 8 bases short, with 9 bases between. This CDR3 comprises 13 residues. The CDR3 spells CASSLTNGEKLFF. The CDR3 nucleotides read TGTGCCAGCAGCTTAACTAACGGGGAAAAACTGTTTTTT. The full variable domain, its missing parts supplied by reference TRBV11-3 and TRBJ1-4, is EAGVVQSPRYKIIEKKQPVAFWCNPISGHNTLYWYLQNLGQGPELLIRYENEEAVDDSQLPKDRFSAERLKGVDSTLKIQPAELGDSAVYLCASSLTNGEKLFFGSGTQLSVL.

This clonotype was detected only once. A much more abundant neighbour one base away suggests this may be a read error. The J gene is TRBJ1-5, the V gene TRBV7-2; weak D call: TRBD1 (5 bases). This CDR3 has 14 residues. V dropped 6 bases and J dropped 4 bases, with 13 bases sitting between them. Looked up from germline, CDR1 is SGHTA and CDR2 is FQGNSA. The DNA of the CDR3 is TGTGCCAGCAGTCCCGACAGTGGTAATCAGCCCCAGCATTTT. Protein sequence: CASSPDSGNQPQHF.

This clonotype occurred a few times. The DNA of the CDR3 is TGTGCCAGCAGTTCCCATATGGGACGCTCCTACAATGAGCAGTTCTTC. Amino acids: CASSSHMGRSYNEQFF. The chain joins TRBV6-5 to TRBJ2-1; the D call may be TRBD1 or TRBD2 (5 bases each). The CDR3 is 16 amino acids. V was cut by 4 bases and J by 0 bases, with 13 bases left in between. Germline V gene sequence: CDR1 MNHEY, CDR2 SVGAGI.